The 16 T cell receptor beta chains given below trace back to one sample, sequenced in a study of shared clonotypes between healthy human individuals. Generated by immunoSEQ multiplex PCR, the TCRdb table keeps only in-frame clones and is missing some. The sample consists of roughly 1 million clones, around 76% of them appearing once. The sample was memory CD4+ T cells sorted from blood. The subset: CD45RA-negative fraction. The receptors shown here come from a man between 18 and 29 years old in good health.

This clone appeared once. This chain connects TRBV6-6 to TRBJ1-2; possibly TRBD1 for D (5 bases). The germline V gene encodes CDR1 MNHNY and CDR2 SVGAGI (reference sequence). With 6 bases removed from V and 4 bases from J, the gap between germline ends came to 15 bases. The CDR3 is 14 residues long. Here the CDR3 reads CASSSQQGPYGYTF. CDR3 DNA: TGTGCCAGCAGCTCGCAGCAGGGACCCTATGGCTACACCTTC.

This clone has just a few counts. The gene calls are TRBV11-2 and TRBJ1-1, with D perhaps TRBD1 (5 bases). CDR3 length equals 14 residues. Per germline, CDR1 SGHAT and CDR2 FQNNGV. The V gene lost 11 bases and the J gene lost 3 bases, with 19 bases spanning the gap. The CDR3 nucleotides are TGTGCCGTAGCGGGACGCCCGTTTTACACTGAAGCTTTCTTT. It yields the protein CAVAGRPFYTEAFF.

This chain joins TRBV11-2 and TRBJ2-1; D is possibly TRBD2 (6 bases). CDR1 is SGHAT, CDR2 FQNNGV, per germline. The V gene lost 1 base and the J gene lost 10 bases, with 17 bases spanning the gap. The CDR3 extends over 15 amino acids. CDR3 in amino acids: CASSLGVAALDEQFF. CDR3 nucleotide sequence: TGTGCCAGCAGCTTAGGAGTAGCGGCTTTAGACGAGCAGTTCTTC.

This sequence joins TRBV18 and TRBJ1-3; D may be TRBD1 (6 bases). The CDR3 is 14 amino acids. Germline lookup yields CDR1 KGHSH and CDR2 LQKENI. Trimming removed 6 bases at V and 0 bases at J, with 9 bases between. CDR3 residues: CASSQDSSGNTIYF. The CDR3 DNA reads TGTGCCAGCTCCCAGGACAGCTCTGGAAACACCATATATTTT.

The genes are TRBV27 and TRBJ1-6; TRBD1 agrees at 9 bases. After removal of 8 bases from V and 6 bases from J, the junction contained 14 bases not matched to a gene. Germline V gene sequence: CDR1 MNHEY, CDR2 SMNVEV (reference sequence). The CDR3 is 17 amino acids. The CDR3 region has the DNA TGTGCCAGCGGCCCTCCCCGGACAGGGGTTAGTAATTCACCCCTCCACTTT. This encodes CASGPPRTGVSNSPLHF.

The rearrangement links TRBV5-6 to TRBJ2-1; D gene uncertain. V was trimmed by 2 bases and J by 0 bases, leaving 6 bases between them. This CDR3 has 14 residues. Germline CDR1 SGHDT, CDR2 YYEEEE. The CDR3 bases are TGTGCCAGCAGCTTCTGGGCCTCCTACAATGAGCAGTTCTTC. This encodes CASSFWASYNEQFF.

The V call is TRBV6-5, the J call TRBJ1-1; TRBD1 might be the D (6 bases). The germline V gene has CDR1 MNHEY and CDR2 SVGAGI. Trimming removed 6 bases from V and 0 bases from J, with 14 bases in between. This CDR3 contains 15 residues. The chain's CDR3 is CASRPGTLMNTEAFF. DNA of the CDR3: TGTGCCAGCAGACCCGGGACACTCATGAACACTGAAGCTTTCTTT.

This clone appeared once. V gene TRBV4-1 combines with J gene TRBJ2-1; 9 bases agree with TRBD1. The germline V gene has CDR1 MGHRA and CDR2 YSYEKL. The CDR3 is made up of 15 amino acids. The V and J ends lost 3 bases and 8 bases, in that order; junction bases with no gene match: 8. CDR3 nucleotides: TGCGCCAGCAGCCACCAGGACAGGGGCTTGGATGAGCAGTTCTTC. Translation: CASSHQDRGLDEQFF.

This chain links TRBV5-4 with TRBJ2-5, with 8 nucleotides matching TRBD1. J gave up 3 bases and V 3 bases, and 1 base lay outside the gene matches. Per the germline V gene, CDR1 is SGHNT and CDR2 is YYREEE (reference sequence). The CDR3 has 13 residues. CDR3 DNA: TGTGCCAGCAGCTGGGACAGGAAAGAGACCCAGTACTTC. Translation: CASSWDRKETQYF.

The rearrangement joins TRBV13 to TRBJ2-1; TRBD2 matches 12 bases. This CDR3 comprises 17 residues. The ends lost 5 bases at V and 6 bases at J; junction bases unmatched: 11. CDR1 PRHDT and CDR2 FYEKMQ come from the germline V gene (reference sequence). The CDR3 nucleotides read TGTGCCAGCAGCCGGGGGCCACTAGCGGGGGGACGCAATGAGCAGTTCTTC. Amino acid sequence: CASSRGPLAGGRNEQFF. The whole variable domain, filled in from reference TRBV13 and TRBJ2-1, reads AAGVIQSPRHLIKEKRETATLKCYPIPRHDTVYWYQQGPGQDPQFLISFYEKMQSDKGSIPDRFSAQQFSDYHSELNMSSLELGDSALYFCASSRGPLAGGRNEQFFGPGTRLTVL.

The V gene is TRBV19, the J gene TRBJ2-6; D is undetermined. The CDR3 has 16 amino acids. The V end lost 3 bases, the J end lost 2 bases, and 11 bases lay between the germline ends. Germline loops: CDR1 LNHDA, CDR2 SQIVND (reference sequence). The chain's CDR3 is CASSIMRRAGANVLTF. CDR3 bases: TGTGCCAGTAGTATCATGAGAAGGGCTGGGGCCAACGTCCTGACTTTC.

This clone was detected only a few times. The V call is TRBV18, the J call TRBJ1-1; D might be TRBD1 (6 bases). The CDR3 is made up of 14 amino acids. V gave up 6 bases and J gave up 1 base, with 12 bases separating them. CDR1 and CDR2 (germline): KGHSH, LQKENI. CDR3 coding DNA: TGTGCCAGCTCCCATAAAGGGGGGAACACTGAAGCTTTCTTT. Amino acid sequence: CASSHKGGNTEAFF.

A remark on this clone: Given a much more abundant clone one base away, this may be a read error. The sample has other DNA sequences that encode this CDR3 too. The CDR3 DNA reads TGTGCCAGCAGCTTAGGGATACAAGAGACCCAGTACTTC. This encodes CASSLGIQETQYF. This rearrangement joins TRBV11-2 to TRBJ2-5, with D uncertain. CDR1 and CDR2 (germline): SGHAT, FQNNGV. The CDR3 is made up of 13 amino acids. Trimming removed 1 base from V and 2 bases from J, with 5 bases in between.

This clone was observed once. This chain joins TRBV28 and TRBJ2-7; a weak D match, TRBD1 (6 bases). Germline CDR1 and CDR2: MDHEN and SYDVKM. V was cut by 5 bases and J by 2 bases, with 16 bases left in between. CDR3 length: 15 amino acids. The CDR3 DNA sequence: TGTGCCAGCAGTCTGGCCGGGACAAGGGCCTACGAGCAGTACTTC. Its translation: CASSLAGTRAYEQYF.

The V gene is TRBV5-1, the J gene TRBJ1-2; tentatively, D is TRBD1 (5 bases). CDR3 length equals 12 residues. V gave up 7 bases and J gave up 6 bases, with 13 bases separating them. Looked up from germline, CDR1 is SGHRS and CDR2 is YFSETQ. In DNA, the CDR3 is TGCGCCAGCTCCCAGGGTGGGAATGGCTACACCTTC. Protein product: CASSQGGNGYTF.

The chain recombines TRBV2 with TRBJ2-7, with 7 positions matching TRBD2. The CDR3 has 14 residues. CDR1 and CDR2 (germline): SNHLY, FYNNEI. With 5 bases clipped from V and 9 bases from J, the junction kept 13 bases outside the gene matches. The CDR3 region is CASSFSTGGRRQYF. The CDR3 region has the DNA TGTGCCAGCAGTTTTTCCACGGGGGGACGGCGGCAGTACTTC.